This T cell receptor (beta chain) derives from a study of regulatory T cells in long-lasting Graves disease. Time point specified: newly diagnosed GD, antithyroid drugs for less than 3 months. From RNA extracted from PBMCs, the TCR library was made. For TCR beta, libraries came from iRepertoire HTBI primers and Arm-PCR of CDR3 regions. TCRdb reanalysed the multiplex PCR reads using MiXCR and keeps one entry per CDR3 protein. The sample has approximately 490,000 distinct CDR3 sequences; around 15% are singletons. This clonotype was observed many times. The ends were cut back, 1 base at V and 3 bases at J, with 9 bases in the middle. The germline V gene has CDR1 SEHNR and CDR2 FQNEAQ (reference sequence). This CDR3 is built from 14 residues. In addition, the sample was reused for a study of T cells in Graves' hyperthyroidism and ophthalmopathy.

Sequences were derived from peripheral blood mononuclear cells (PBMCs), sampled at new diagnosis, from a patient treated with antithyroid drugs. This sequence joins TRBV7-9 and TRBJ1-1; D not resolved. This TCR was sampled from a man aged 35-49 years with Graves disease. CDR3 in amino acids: CASSLVAAYTEAFF. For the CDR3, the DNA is TGTGCCAGCAGCTTAGTAGCAGCCTACACTGAAGCTTTCTTT.